This T cell receptor (beta chain) originates from a study of blood T cells in healthy people across ages. Points on this clonotype: Antigen specificity is unknown. It may be a read error: a sequence one base away is much more abundant.

Regarding the study as a whole: A roughly linear fall in TCR beta diversity per million T cells was seen with increasing age.

Germline values: CDR1 LGHNA, CDR2 YSLEER. The CDR3 spans 15 residues. Then a second PCR, running roughly 7 to 12 cycles, was carried out with a sample-barcoded 5' primer and a J-beta primer mix. TCRdb processed the 5' RACE reads anew with MiXCR; each CDR3 protein has one entry. This table holds around 1.7 million distinct CDR3 sequences, 28% found once. The chain uses TRBV4-3 and TRBJ1-2, with 7 nucleotides matching TRBD1. The sequenced material came from blood. This receptor was taken from a woman aged 25 to 39 in good health. CDR3 protein: CASSQFTGANCGYTF. Written as DNA, the CDR3 is TGCGCCAGCAGCCAATTTACAGGGGCTAACTGTGGCTACACCTTC.